This TCR beta chain was documented in a study of blood T cells in healthy people across ages. In the case of this clonotype: Antigen: not known.

Using a J-beta primer mix together with a sample-barcoded 5' primer, a second PCR was run for about 6 to 11 cycles. Every sample produced at least 2.5 million CDR3-containing paired-end reads. TCRdb redid the calling of the 5' RACE reads with MiXCR, one entry per CDR3 protein. The sample contains about 1.5 million distinct CDR3 sequences, 42% of which appear only once. Overall study findings and caveats: Any changes in expanded clonotypes were possibly confounded, as donor CMV status remained unknown. Greater diversity and more naive CD4+ cells were seen in long-lived donors than in aged donors.

J lost 7 bases, V lost 5 bases, and 10 bases had no gene match. The CDR3 has 14 amino acids. Germline V lookup: CDR1 LGHNA, CDR2 YNFKEQ. This chain links TRBV4-2 with TRBJ1-2, with 7 bases that match TRBD1. The sample was blood. This sequence was found in a woman aged 18-29 years in good health. CDR3 sequence (DNA): TGTGCCAGCAGCTGGGACAGTGCTGCGAGTGGCTACACCTTC. Residues: CASSWDSAASGYTF.